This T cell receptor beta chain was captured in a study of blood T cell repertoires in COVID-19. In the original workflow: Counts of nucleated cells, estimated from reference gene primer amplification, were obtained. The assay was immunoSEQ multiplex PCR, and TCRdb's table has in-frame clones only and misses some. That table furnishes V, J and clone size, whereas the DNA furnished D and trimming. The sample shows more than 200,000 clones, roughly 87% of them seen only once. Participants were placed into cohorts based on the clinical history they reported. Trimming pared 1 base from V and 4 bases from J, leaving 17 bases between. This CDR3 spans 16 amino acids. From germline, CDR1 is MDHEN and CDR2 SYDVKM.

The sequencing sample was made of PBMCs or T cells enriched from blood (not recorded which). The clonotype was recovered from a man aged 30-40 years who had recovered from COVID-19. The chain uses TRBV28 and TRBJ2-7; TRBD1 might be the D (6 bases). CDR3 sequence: CASSLSKPQGTYEQYF. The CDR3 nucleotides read TGTGCCAGCAGTTTATCCAAACCACAGGGAACTTACGAGCAGTACTTC.